The 7 T cell receptor beta chains below come from one sample, sequenced in a study of control samples from healthy donors and cancer patients. Sequencing was performed with immunoSEQ multiplex PCR; in TCRdb, only in-frame clones are kept and a portion is missing. The sample consists of 160,000 or so clones, about 90% of them appearing once. Sequencing input: blood. These receptors were obtained from a woman aged 30 to 39 in good health.

This clone was counted a single time. The rearrangement uses TRBV7-9 and TRBJ2-7, with D perhaps given as TRBD1 or TRBD2 (6 bases each). Per germline, CDR1 SEHNR and CDR2 FQNEAQ (reference sequence). The V end was cut by 1 base, the J end by 5 bases, with 15 bases between. The CDR3 length is 15 residues. As DNA, the CDR3 is TGTGCCAGCAGCTTAGTGGCGGGGCAGGGGCACGAGCAGTACTTC. Translating it yields CASSLVAGQGHEQYF. The variable domain in full, with the rest retrieved from reference TRBV7-9 and TRBJ2-7, is DTGVSQNPRHKITKRGQNVTFRCDPISEHNRLYWYRQTLGQGPEFLTYFQNEAQLEKSRLLSDRFSAERPKGSFSTLEIQRTEQGDSAMYLCASSLVAGQGHEQYFGPGTRLTVT.

The V gene is TRBV4-3, the J gene TRBJ2-4; 11 bases match TRBD1. The CDR3 is 16 residues long. Germline lookup yields CDR1 LGHNA and CDR2 YSLEER. After removal of 1 base from V and 6 bases from J, the junction contained 5 bases not matched to a gene. CDR3 loop: CASSQVPGTGGNIQYF. CDR3 DNA sequence: TGCGCCAGCAGCCAAGTTCCCGGGACAGGGGGAAACATTCAGTACTTC.

V and J are TRBV14 and TRBJ2-7; 9 nucleotides match TRBD1. This CDR3 is 16 amino acids long. CDR1 is SGHDN and CDR2 is FVKESK in the germline V gene. J lost 6 bases, V lost 1 base, and 10 bases had no gene match. Here the CDR3 DNA reads TGTGCCAGCAGCCAAGGGGCAGGACAGGGGCTGGGCGAGCAGTACTTC. Translating gives CASSQGAGQGLGEQYF. The entire variable domain, with the rest obtained from reference TRBV14 and TRBJ2-7, is as follows: EAGVTQFPSHSVIEKGQTVTLRCDPISGHDNLYWYRRVMGKEIKFLLHFVKESKQDESGMPNNRFLAERTGGTYSTLKVQPAELEDSGVYFCASSQGAGQGLGEQYFGPGTRLTVT.

The chain links TRBV7-3 to TRBJ2-7; 8 bases agree with TRBD2. CDR1 and CDR2 from the germline V gene are SGHTA and FQGTGA. J lost 4 bases, V lost 1 base, and 6 bases had no gene match. CDR3 length: 15 residues. The CDR3 loop is CASSLRAGVEYEQYF. CDR3 bases: TGTGCCAGCAGCTTAAGAGCGGGAGTAGAATACGAGCAGTACTTC.

The genes are TRBV11-2 and TRBJ1-1; D ambiguous. The germline CDR1 and CDR2 sequences are SGHAT and FQNNGV. The CDR3 runs to 13 residues. V was cut by 1 base and J by 4 bases, with 7 bases left in between. The CDR3 is CASSLGGRTEAFF. In DNA, the CDR3 is TGTGCCAGCAGCTTAGGGGGTCGCACTGAAGCTTTCTTT.

This sequence joins TRBV7-9 and TRBJ1-2; maybe TRBD1 (5 bases). Trimming cost V 2 bases and J 4 bases, with 20 bases left between them. Germline CDR1 SEHNR, CDR2 FQNEAQ (reference sequence). The CDR3 has 17 amino acids. The CDR3 bases are TGTGCCAGCAGCTTAACGACAGTACGATCTGCTGGCTATGGCTACACCTTC. This sequence encodes CASSLTTVRSAGYGYTF. The variable domain in full, completed from reference TRBV7-9 and TRBJ1-2, reads DTGVSQNPRHKITKRGQNVTFRCDPISEHNRLYWYRQTLGQGPEFLTYFQNEAQLEKSRLLSDRFSAERPKGSFSTLEIQRTEQGDSAMYLCASSLTTVRSAGYGYTFGSGTRLTVV.

This chain connects TRBV27 to TRBJ2-7, with D tentatively TRBD2 (6 bases). This CDR3 spans 14 amino acids. From germline, CDR1 is MNHEY and CDR2 SMNVEV (reference sequence). Trimming pared 4 bases from V and 0 bases from J, leaving 10 bases between. Here the CDR3 reads CASSWGVSSYEQYF. Here the CDR3 DNA reads TGTGCCAGCAGTTGGGGGGTAAGCTCCTACGAGCAGTACTTC.